These 17 T cell receptor beta chains originate from one sample sequenced in a study of blood T cell repertoires in COVID-19. Assay: immunoSEQ multiplex PCR; the TCRdb copy retains only in-frame clones and omits some. The profile shows about 140,000 clones, about 85% of them singletons. Sequencing used PBMCs or T cells enriched from blood (not recorded which). All receptors derive from a woman in her forties who had recovered from COVID-19.

The CDR3 spells CASSHRDRVSDYNEQFF. CDR3 nucleotides: TGTGCCAGCAGCCACAGGGACAGGGTTTCGGATTACAATGAGCAGTTCTTC. V gene TRBV7-8 combines with J gene TRBJ2-1, with 9 bases lining up with TRBD1. Germline lookup yields CDR1 SGHVS and CDR2 FQNEAQ. The CDR3 covers 17 residues. Losses at the gene ends were 5 bases for V and 4 bases for J; bases not matched to a gene: 12.

V gene TRBV19 combines with J gene TRBJ1-6; D gene ambiguous. V was trimmed by 3 bases and J by 0 bases, leaving 12 bases between them. The germline CDR1 and CDR2 sequences are LNHDA and SQIVND (reference sequence). The CDR3 consists of 17 residues. The CDR3 nucleotides read TGTGCCAGTAGTATTTGGACTGGGAGCTCCTATAATTCACCCCTCCACTTT. This codes for CASSIWTGSSYNSPLHF.

The chain has TRBV14 and TRBJ1-6; D is uncertain. The germline CDR1 and CDR2 sequences are SGHDN and FVKESK. The CDR3 is 13 amino acids. V was shortened by 2 bases and J by 7 bases, with 6 bases between the two germline ends. The CDR3: CASSQILNSPLHF. CDR3 nucleotide sequence: TGTGCCAGCAGCCAAATATTAAATTCACCCCTCCACTTT.

V usage is TRBV3-1 (or the pseudogene TRBV3-2) and J usage is TRBJ2-1; 14 bases match TRBD2. Germline V gene sequence: CDR1 LGHDT, CDR2 YNNKEL (reference sequence). The CDR3 extends over 16 amino acids. J gave up 10 bases and V 5 bases, and 10 bases lay outside the gene matches. In DNA, the CDR3 is TGTGCCAGCAGCTATTCGACTAGCGGGAGGGCTGGCGAGCAGTTCTTC. Translation gives CASSYSTSGRAGEQFF.

The rearrangement uses TRBV6-5 and TRBJ2-7, with 7 bases lining up with TRBD1. This CDR3 has 14 amino acids. With 4 bases clipped from V and 1 base from J, the junction kept 4 bases outside the gene matches. Germline CDR1 is MNHEY and CDR2 is SVGAGI. Written as DNA, the CDR3 is TGTGCCAGCAGTTTCCAGACAGGGTCCTACGAGCAGTACTTC. This translates into CASSFQTGSYEQYF.

This chain connects TRBV2 to TRBJ2-5, with D maybe TRBD1 (5 bases). V lost 3 bases and J 7 bases, leaving 9 bases between the germline ends. Per the germline V gene, CDR1 is SNHLY and CDR2 is FYNNEI. This CDR3 is built from 12 residues. Here the CDR3 reads CASSDRDGTQYF. CDR3 coding DNA: TGTGCCAGCAGTGACAGGGATGGGACCCAGTACTTC.

The chain is built from TRBV5-1 and TRBJ2-1; TRBD2 matches 13 bases. The V segment lost 2 bases and the J segment 9 bases; nucleotides outside the gene matches: 11. Germline values: CDR1 SGHRS, CDR2 YFSETQ. This CDR3 has 17 amino acids. Written as DNA, the CDR3 is TGCGCCAGCAGCTTAACTTTCGGACTAGCGGGGGCGGGTGAGCAGTTCTTC. Translating it yields CASSLTFGLAGAGEQFF.

There are many counts of this clone. The chain has TRBV7-9 and TRBJ2-3; 15 bases are a match to TRBD2. Germline V CDR1 and CDR2: SEHNR, FQNEAQ (reference sequence). The J segment lost 2 bases and the V segment lost 6 bases, leaving 6 bases of the junction unmatched. This CDR3 is 17 amino acids long. CDR3 DNA sequence: TGTGCCAGCAGTGGTTGGACTAGCGGGAGGGCCACAGATACGCAGTATTTT. It codes for CASSGWTSGRATDTQYF.

The chain recombines TRBV9 with TRBJ2-6; D is perhaps TRBD2 (6 bases). CDR3 length: 18 amino acids. Between the trimmed V and J ends, which lost 3 bases and 1 base, there was a span of 17 bases. CDR1 and CDR2 (germline): SGDLS, YYNGEE. CDR3 in amino acids: CASSAAGGPASGANVLTF. CDR3 DNA: TGTGCCAGCAGCGCAGCGGGTGGACCCGCTTCTGGGGCCAACGTCCTGACTTTC.

The J gene is TRBJ2-5, the V gene TRBV2, with 9 bases identical to TRBD2. The J segment lost 3 bases and the V segment lost 6 bases, leaving 11 bases of the junction unmatched. This CDR3 region has 16 residues. Germline V gives CDR1 SNHLY, CDR2 FYNNEI. This chain's CDR3 is CASRVGLASVEETQYF. CDR3 nucleotides: TGTGCCAGCAGAGTAGGACTAGCGTCGGTGGAAGAGACCCAGTACTTC.

This clone appeared a single time. V usage is TRBV19 and J usage is TRBJ2-2, with 7 nucleotides matching TRBD1. Trimming cost V 4 bases and J 6 bases; bases outside gene matches: 5. Germline V gene sequence: CDR1 LNHDA, CDR2 SQIVND (reference sequence). The length of the CDR3 is 14 residues. The chain's CDR3 is CASSTGGVSGELFF. The CDR3 nucleotides read TGTGCCAGTAGTACAGGGGGAGTTTCCGGGGAGCTGTTTTTT.

This clone was observed a single time. This rearrangement joins TRBV13 to TRBJ1-1, with 11 bases identical to TRBD1. Trimming cost V 8 bases and J 0 bases; bases outside gene matches: 2. CDR1 is PRHDT, CDR2 FYEKMQ, per germline (reference sequence). This CDR3 comprises 14 residues. Written as DNA, the CDR3 is TGTGCCAGCCGGACAGGGGGCTTGAACACTGAAGCTTTCTTT. Translated: CASRTGGLNTEAFF.

The genes are TRBV2 and TRBJ2-7, with D maybe TRBD2 (6 bases). Germline V lookup: CDR1 SNHLY, CDR2 FYNNEI. V lost 6 bases to trimming and J lost 3 bases, with 9 bases between them. The CDR3 sequence is 12 residues long. The CDR3 nucleotides are TGTGCCAGCAGAGAGGACTACTACGAGCAGTACTTC. It specifies CASREDYYEQYF.

CDR3 sequence (DNA): TGTGCCAGCAGTAATATACAAGAGACCCAGTACTTC. It codes for CASSNIQETQYF. This chain uses TRBV12-3 or TRBV12-4 with TRBJ2-5; no firm D call. The CDR3 runs 12 residues. V was pared by 5 bases and J by 2 bases, with 6 bases between.

This clone appeared a few times. This chain connects TRBV3-1 (or the pseudogene TRBV3-2) to TRBJ1-1, with 8 bases that match TRBD1. V lost 5 bases to trimming and J lost 4 bases; unmatched junction nucleotides: 12. The CDR3 has 16 amino acids. Germline loops: CDR1 LGHDT, CDR2 YNNKEL (reference sequence). CDR3 sequence: CASSTTAGGASTEAFF. For the CDR3, the DNA is TGTGCCAGCAGCACCACTGCAGGGGGCGCTTCCACTGAAGCTTTCTTT.

The chain links TRBV11-2 to TRBJ1-5, with D hard to call. Trimming pared 5 bases from V and 0 bases from J, leaving 5 bases between. The CDR3 runs to 13 residues. CDR1 and CDR2 (germline): SGHAT, FQNNGV. The CDR3 DNA follows: TGTGCCAGCAGCCGGGATAGCAATCAGCCCCAGCATTTT. It is translated as CASSRDSNQPQHF.

The CDR3 bases are TGTGCCAGCAGAACGACAGCTAACACCGGGGAGCTGTTTTTT. It translates to CASRTTANTGELFF. This rearrangement joins TRBV9 to TRBJ2-2, with D tentatively TRBD1 (5 bases). CDR1 is SGDLS and CDR2 is YYNGEE in the germline V gene. V was pared by 5 bases and J by 2 bases, with 10 bases between. This CDR3 is built from 14 residues.